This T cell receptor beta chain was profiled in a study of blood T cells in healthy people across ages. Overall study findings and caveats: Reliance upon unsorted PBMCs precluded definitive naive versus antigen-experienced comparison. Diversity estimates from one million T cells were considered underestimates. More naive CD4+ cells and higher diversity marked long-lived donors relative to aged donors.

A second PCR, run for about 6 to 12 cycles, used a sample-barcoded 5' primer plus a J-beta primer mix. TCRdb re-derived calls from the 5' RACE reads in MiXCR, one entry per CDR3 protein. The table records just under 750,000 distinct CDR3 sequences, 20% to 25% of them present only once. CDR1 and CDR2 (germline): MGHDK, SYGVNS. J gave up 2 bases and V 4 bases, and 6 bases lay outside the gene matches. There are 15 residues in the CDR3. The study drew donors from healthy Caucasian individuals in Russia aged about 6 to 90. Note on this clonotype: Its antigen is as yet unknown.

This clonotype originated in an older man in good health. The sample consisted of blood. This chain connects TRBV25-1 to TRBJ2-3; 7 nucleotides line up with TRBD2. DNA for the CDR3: TGTGCCAGCAGTGGTCTAGCGGAAAACACAGATACGCAGTATTTT. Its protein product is CASSGLAENTDTQYF.